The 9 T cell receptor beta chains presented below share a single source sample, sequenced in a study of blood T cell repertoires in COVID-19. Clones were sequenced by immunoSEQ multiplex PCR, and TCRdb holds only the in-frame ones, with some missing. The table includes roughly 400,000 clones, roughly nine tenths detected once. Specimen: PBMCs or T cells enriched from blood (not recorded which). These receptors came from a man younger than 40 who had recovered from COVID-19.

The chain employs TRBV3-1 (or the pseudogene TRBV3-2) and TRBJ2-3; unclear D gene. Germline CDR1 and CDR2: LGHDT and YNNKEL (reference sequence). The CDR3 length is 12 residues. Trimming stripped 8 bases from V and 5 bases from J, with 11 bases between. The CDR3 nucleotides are TGTGCCAGCGGGCCCCCAGGAGATACGCAGTATTTT. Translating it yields CASGPPGDTQYF.

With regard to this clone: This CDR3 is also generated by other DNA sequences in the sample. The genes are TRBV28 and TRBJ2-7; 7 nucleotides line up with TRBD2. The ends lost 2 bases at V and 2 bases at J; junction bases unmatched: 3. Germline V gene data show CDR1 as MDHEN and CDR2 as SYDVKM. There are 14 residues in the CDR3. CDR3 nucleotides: TGTGCCAGCAGTTTAGTGGCGGGAGCCTACGAGCAGTACTTC. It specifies CASSLVAGAYEQYF.

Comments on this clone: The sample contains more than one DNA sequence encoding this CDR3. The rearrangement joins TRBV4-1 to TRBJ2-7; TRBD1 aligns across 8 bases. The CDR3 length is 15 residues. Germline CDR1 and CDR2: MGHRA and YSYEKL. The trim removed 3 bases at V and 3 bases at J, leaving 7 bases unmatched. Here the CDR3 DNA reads TGCGCCAGCAGCCAGACCGGGACAGGCAACTACGAGCAGTACTTC. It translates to CASSQTGTGNYEQYF.

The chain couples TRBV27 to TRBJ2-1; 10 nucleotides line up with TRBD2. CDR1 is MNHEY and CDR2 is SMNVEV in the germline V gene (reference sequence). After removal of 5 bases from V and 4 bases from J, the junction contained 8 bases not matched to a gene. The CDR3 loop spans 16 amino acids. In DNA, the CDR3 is TGTGCCAGCAGTCTCAGAGGGACTAGCGTTTACAATGAGCAGTTCTTC. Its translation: CASSLRGTSVYNEQFF.

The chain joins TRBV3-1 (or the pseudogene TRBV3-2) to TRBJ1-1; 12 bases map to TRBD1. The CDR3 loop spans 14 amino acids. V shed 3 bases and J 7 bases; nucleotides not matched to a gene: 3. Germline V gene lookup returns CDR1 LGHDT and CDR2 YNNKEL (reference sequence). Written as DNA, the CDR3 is TGTGCCAGCAGCCAGAGGGACAGGGGGCTTGAAGCTTTCTTT. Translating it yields CASSQRDRGLEAFF.

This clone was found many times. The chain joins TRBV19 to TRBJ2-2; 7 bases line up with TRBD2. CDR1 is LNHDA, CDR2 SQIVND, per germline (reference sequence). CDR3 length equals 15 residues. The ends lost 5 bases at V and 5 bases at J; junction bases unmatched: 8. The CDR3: CASSAPGLRTGELFF. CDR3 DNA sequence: TGTGCCAGTAGTGCTCCGGGACTACGGACCGGGGAGCTGTTTTTT. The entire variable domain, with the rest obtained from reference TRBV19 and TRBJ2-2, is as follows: DGGITQSPKYLFRKEGQNVTLSCEQNLNHDAMYWYRQDPGQGLRLIYYSQIVNDFQKGDIAEGYSVSREKKESFPLTVTSAQKNPTAFYLCASSAPGLRTGELFFGEGSRLTVL.

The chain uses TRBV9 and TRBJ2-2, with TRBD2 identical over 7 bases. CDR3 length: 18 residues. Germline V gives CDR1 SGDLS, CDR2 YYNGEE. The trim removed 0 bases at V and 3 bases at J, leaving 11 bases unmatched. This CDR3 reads CASSVAVLRETDTGELFF. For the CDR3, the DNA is TGTGCCAGCAGCGTAGCTGTTCTGCGGGAGACAGACACCGGGGAGCTGTTTTTT.

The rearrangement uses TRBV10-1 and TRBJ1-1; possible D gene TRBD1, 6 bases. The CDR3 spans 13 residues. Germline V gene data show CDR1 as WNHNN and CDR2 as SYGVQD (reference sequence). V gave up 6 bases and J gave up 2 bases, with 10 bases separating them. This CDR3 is CASSQDSNTEAFF. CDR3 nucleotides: TGCGCCAGCAGCCAGGACAGCAACACTGAAGCTTTCTTT.

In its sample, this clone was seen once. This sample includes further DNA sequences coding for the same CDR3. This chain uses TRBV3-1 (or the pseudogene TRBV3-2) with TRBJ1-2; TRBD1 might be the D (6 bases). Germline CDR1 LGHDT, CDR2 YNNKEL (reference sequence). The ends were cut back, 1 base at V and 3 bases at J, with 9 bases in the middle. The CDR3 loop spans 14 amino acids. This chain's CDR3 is CASSQGPGDYGYTF. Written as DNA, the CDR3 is TGTGCCAGCAGCCAAGGACCAGGGGACTATGGCTACACCTTC.